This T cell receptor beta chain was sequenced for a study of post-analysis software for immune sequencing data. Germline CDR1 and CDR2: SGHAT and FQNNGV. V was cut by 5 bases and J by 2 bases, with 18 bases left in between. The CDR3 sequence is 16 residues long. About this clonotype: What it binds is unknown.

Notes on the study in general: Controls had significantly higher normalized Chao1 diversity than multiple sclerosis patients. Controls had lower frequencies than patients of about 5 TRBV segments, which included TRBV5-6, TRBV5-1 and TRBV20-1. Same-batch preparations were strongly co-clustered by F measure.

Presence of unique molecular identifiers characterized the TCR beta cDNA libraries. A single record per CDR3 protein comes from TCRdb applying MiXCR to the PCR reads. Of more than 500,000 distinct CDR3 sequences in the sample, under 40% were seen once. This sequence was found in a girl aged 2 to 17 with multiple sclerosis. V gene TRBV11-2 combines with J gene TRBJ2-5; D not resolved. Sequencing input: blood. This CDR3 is CASSRIISRDQETQYF. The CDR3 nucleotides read TGTGCCAGCAGCCGAATCATCTCCCGAGATCAAGAGACCCAGTACTTC. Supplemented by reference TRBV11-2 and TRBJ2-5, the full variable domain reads EAGVAQSPRYKIIEKRQSVAFWCNPISGHATLYWYQQILGQGPKLLIQFQNNGVVDDSQLPKDRFSAERLKGVDSTLKIQPAKLEDSAVYLCASSRIISRDQETQYFGPGTRLLVL.